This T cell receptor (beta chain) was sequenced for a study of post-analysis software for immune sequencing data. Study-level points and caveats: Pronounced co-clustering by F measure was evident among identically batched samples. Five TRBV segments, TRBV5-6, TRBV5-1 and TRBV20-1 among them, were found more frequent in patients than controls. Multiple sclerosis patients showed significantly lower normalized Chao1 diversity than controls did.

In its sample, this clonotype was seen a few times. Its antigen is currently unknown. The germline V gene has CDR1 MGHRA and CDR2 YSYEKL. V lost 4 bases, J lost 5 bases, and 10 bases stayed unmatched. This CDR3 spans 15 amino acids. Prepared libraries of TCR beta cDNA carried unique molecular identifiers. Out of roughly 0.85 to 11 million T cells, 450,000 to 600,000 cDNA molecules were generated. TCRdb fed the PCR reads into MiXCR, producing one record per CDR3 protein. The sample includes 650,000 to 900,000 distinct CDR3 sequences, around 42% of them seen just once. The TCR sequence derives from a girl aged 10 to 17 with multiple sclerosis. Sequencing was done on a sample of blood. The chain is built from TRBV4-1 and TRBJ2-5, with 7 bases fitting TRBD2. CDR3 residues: CASSRRAGPLETQYF. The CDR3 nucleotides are TGCGCCAGCAGCCGGAGAGCGGGACCACTGGAGACCCAGTACTTC.